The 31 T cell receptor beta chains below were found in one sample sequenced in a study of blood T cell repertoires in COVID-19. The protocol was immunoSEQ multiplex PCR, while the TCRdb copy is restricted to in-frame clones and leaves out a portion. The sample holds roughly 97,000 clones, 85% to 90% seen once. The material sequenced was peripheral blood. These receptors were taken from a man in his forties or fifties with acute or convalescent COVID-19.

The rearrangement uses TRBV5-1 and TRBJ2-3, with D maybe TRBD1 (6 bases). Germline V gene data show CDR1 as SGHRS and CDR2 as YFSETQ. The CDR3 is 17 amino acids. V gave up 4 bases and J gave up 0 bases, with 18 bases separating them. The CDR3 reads CASSPFDRRPSTDTQYF. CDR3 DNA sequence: TGCGCCAGCAGCCCCTTCGACAGGCGCCCTAGCACAGATACGCAGTATTTT.

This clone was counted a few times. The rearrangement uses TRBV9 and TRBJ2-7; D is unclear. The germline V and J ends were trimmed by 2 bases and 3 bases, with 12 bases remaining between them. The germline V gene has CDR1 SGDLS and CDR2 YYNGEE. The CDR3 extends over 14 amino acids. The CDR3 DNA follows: TGTGCCAGCAGCGTGACTCCAGATAGCTACGAGCAGTACTTC. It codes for CASSVTPDSYEQYF.

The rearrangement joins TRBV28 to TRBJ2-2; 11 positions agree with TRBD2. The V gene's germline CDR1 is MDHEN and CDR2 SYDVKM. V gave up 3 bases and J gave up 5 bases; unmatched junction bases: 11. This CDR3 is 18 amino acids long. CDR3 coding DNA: TGTGCCAGCAGTTTCCCCCTGGCTAGCGGGAGGAGGACCGGGGAGCTGTTTTTT. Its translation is CASSFPLASGRRTGELFF.

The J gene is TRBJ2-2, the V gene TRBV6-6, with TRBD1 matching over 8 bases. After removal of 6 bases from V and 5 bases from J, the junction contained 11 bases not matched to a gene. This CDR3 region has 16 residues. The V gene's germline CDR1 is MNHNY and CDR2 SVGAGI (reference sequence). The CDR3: CASRERGTGGTGELFF. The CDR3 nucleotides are TGTGCCAGCAGAGAGAGAGGGACAGGAGGGACCGGGGAGCTGTTTTTT.

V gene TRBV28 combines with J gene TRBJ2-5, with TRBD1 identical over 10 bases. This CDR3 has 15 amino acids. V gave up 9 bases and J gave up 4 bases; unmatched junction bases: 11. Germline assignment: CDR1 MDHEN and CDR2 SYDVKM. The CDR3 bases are TGTGCCAGTAGAGCCGGGGACAGGGGACGAGAGACCCAGTACTTC. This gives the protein CASRAGDRGRETQYF.

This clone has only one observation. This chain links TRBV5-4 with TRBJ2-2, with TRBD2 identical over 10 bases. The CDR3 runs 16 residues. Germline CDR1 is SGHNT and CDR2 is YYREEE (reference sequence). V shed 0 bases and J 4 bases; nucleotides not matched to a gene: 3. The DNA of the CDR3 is TGTGCCAGCAGCTTGGCGCTAGCGGGAGCCACCGGGGAGCTGTTTTTT. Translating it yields CASSLALAGATGELFF.

The CDR3 bases are TGTGCCAGCAGTTTATTCAGGATTGGCGAGCAGTACTTC. Translated: CASSLFRIGEQYF. The gene calls are TRBV27 and TRBJ2-7; D is undetermined. CDR1 and CDR2 from the germline V gene are MNHEY and SMNVEV (reference sequence). V was shortened by 1 base and J by 6 bases, with 10 bases between the two germline ends. The CDR3 covers 13 residues.

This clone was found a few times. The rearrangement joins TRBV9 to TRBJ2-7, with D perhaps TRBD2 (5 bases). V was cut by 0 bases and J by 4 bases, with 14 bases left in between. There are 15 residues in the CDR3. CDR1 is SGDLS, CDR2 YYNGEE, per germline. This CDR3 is CASSVAGLNFYEQYF. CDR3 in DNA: TGTGCCAGCAGCGTAGCCGGACTTAATTTTTACGAGCAGTACTTC. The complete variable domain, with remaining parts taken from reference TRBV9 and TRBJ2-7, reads DSGVTQTPKHLITATGQRVTLRCSPRSGDLSVYWYQQSLDQGLQFLIQYYNGEERAKGNILERFSAQQFPDLHSELNLSSLELGDSALYFCASSVAGLNFYEQYFGPGTRLTVT.

CDR3 nucleotides: TGTGCCAGCAGCTTAGCGCCCGGGGATACGCAGTATTTT. It encodes CASSLAPGDTQYF. The chain recombines TRBV7-2 with TRBJ2-3; unclear D gene. The germline V and J ends were trimmed by 0 bases and 6 bases, with 7 bases remaining between them. This CDR3 has 13 amino acids. Germline V CDR1 and CDR2: SGHTA, FQGNSA.

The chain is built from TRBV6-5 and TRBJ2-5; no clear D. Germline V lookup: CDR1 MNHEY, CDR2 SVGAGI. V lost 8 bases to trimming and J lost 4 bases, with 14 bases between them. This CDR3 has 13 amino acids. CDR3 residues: CASVLALTETQYF. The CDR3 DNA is TGTGCCAGCGTGCTTGCCCTAACAGAGACCCAGTACTTC.

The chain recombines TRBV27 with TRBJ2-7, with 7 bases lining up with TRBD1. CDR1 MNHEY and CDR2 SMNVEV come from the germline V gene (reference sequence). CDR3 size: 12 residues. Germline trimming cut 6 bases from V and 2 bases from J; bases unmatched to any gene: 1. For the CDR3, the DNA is TGTGCCAGCAGGGGACAGCCCTACGAGCAGTACTTC. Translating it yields CASRGQPYEQYF.

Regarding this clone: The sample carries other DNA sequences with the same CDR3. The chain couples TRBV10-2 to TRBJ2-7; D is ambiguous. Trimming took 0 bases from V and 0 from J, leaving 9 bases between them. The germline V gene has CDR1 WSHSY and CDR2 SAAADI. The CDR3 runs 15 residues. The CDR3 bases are TGCGCCAGCAGTGAGTCCGGCGGAAGCTCCTACGAGCAGTACTTC. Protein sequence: CASSESGGSSYEQYF.

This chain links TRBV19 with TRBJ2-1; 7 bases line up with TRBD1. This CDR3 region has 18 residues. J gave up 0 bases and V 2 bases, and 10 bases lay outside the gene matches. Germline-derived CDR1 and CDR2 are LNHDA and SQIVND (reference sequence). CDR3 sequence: CASSITRGGPGSYNEQFF. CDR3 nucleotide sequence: TGTGCCAGTAGTATAACCAGAGGGGGCCCGGGCTCCTACAATGAGCAGTTCTTC.

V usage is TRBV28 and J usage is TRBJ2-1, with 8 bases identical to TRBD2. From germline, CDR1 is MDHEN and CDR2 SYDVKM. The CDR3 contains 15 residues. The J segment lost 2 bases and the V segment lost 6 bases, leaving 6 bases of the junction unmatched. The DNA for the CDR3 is TGTGCCAGCAGCAAAGCGGGAGTCCCCTACAATGAGCAGTTCTTC. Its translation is CASSKAGVPYNEQFF. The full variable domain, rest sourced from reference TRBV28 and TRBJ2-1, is DVKVTQSSRYLVKRTGEKVFLECVQDMDHENMFWYRQDPGLGLRLIYFSYDVKMKEKGDIPEGYSVSREKKERFSLILESASTNQTSMYLCASSKAGVPYNEQFFGPGTRLTVL.

The CDR3 loop is CASSSTEGTDYEQYF. The CDR3 nucleotides read TGTGCCAGCAGCTCGACCGAGGGAACGGACTACGAGCAGTACTTC. The chain couples TRBV7-9 to TRBJ2-7; a possible D gene is TRBD2 (5 bases). CDR1 is SEHNR, CDR2 FQNEAQ, per germline (reference sequence). The CDR3 is 15 residues long. The germline V and J ends were trimmed by 4 bases and 3 bases, with 16 bases remaining between them.

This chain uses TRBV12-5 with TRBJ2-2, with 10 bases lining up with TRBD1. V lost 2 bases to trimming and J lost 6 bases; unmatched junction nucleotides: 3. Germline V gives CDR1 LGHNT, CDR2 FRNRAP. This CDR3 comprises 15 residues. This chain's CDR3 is CASGLLGTGAGELFF. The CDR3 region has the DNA TGTGCTAGTGGTTTGCTTGGGACAGGGGCCGGGGAGCTGTTTTTT. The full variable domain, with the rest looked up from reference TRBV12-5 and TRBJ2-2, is DARVTQTPRHKVTEMGQEVTMRCQPILGHNTVFWYRQTMMQGLELLAYFRNRAPLDDSGMPKDRFSAEMPDATLATLKIQPSEPRDSAVYFCASGLLGTGAGELFFGEGSRLTVL.

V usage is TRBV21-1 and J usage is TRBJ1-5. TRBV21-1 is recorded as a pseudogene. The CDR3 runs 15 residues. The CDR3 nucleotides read TGTGCCAGCAGCTGGGGCGCTGGGCGGGGTCAGCCCCAGCATTTT. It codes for CASSWGAGRGQPQHF.

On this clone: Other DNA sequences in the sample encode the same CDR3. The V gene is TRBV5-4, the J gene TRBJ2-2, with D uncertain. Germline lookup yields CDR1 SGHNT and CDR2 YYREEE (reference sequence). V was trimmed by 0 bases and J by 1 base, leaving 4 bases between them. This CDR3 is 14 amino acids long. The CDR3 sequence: CASSLGGNTGELFF. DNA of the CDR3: TGTGCCAGCAGCTTGGGCGGGAACACCGGGGAGCTGTTTTTT.

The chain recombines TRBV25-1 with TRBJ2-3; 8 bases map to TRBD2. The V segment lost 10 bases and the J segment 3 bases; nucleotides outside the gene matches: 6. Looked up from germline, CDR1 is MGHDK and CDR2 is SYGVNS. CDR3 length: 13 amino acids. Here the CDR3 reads CATQVAGTDTQYF. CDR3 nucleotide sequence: TGTGCCACTCAGGTAGCGGGGACAGATACGCAGTATTTT.

CDR3 nucleotide sequence: TGTGCCAGCAGGCCACTAGCGGGACAGAATGAGCAGTTCTTC. Amino acid sequence: CASRPLAGQNEQFF. The chain carries TRBV6-5 and TRBJ2-1; TRBD2 aligns across 10 bases. Germline lookup yields CDR1 MNHEY and CDR2 SVGAGI. This CDR3 contains 14 residues. V was clipped by 6 bases and J by 7 bases; unmatched bases: 6.

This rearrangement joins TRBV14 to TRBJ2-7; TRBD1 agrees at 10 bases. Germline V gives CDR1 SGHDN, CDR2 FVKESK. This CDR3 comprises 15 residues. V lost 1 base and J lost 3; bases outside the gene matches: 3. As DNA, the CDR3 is TGTGCCAGCAGCCAAGGACAGGGGGCGGGCTACGAGCAGTACTTC. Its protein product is CASSQGQGAGYEQYF.

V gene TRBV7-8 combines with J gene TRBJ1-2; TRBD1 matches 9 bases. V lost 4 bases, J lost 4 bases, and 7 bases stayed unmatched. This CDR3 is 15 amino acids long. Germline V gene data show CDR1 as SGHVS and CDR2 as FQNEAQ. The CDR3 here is CASSSRTGASYGYTF. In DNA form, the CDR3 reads TGTGCCAGCAGCTCCCGGACAGGGGCGAGCTATGGCTACACCTTC.

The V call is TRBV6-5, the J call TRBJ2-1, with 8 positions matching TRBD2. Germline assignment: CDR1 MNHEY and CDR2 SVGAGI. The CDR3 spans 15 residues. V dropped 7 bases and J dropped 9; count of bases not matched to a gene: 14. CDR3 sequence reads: CASTTEFGRAGEQFF. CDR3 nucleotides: TGTGCCAGCACTACCGAATTCGGGAGGGCCGGTGAGCAGTTCTTC.

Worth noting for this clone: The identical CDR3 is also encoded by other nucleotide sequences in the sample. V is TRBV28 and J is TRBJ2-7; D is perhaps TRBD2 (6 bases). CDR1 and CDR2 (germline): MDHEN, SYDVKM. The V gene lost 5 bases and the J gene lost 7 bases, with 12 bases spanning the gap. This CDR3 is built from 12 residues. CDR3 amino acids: CASSEGRHEQYF. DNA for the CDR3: TGTGCCAGCAGTGAGGGGAGGCATGAGCAGTACTTC.

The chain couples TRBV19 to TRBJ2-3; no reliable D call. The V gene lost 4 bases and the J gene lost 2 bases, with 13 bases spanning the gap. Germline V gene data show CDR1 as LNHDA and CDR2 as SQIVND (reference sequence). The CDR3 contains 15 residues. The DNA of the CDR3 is TGTGCCAGTAGTACCCCCGCGGAGCTCACAGATACGCAGTATTTT. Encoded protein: CASSTPAELTDTQYF.

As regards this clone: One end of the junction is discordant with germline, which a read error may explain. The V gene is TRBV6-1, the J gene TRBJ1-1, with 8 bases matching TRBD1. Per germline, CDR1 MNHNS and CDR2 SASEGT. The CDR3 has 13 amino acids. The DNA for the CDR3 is TGTGCCAGCAGTGATCTCCTTCCGGGACAGGAGATCTTT. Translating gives CASSDLLPGQEIF.

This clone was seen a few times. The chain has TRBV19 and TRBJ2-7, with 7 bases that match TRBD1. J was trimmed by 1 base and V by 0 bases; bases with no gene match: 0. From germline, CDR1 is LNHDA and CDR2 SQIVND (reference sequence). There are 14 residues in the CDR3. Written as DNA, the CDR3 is TGTGCCAGTAGTATAGAGACAGGGTCCTACGAGCAGTACTTC. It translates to CASSIETGSYEQYF.

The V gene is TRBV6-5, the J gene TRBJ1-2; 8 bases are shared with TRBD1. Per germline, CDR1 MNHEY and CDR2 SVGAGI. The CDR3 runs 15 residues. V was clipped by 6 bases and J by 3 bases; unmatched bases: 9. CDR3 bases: TGTGCCAGCAGGCAAATCCCGGGACAGGACTATGGCTACACCTTC. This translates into CASRQIPGQDYGYTF.

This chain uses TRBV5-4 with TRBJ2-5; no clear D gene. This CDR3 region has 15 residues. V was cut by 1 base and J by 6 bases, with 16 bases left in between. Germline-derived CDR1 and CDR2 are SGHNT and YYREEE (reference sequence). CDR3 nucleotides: TGTGCCAGCAGCTTGTTCAAGCCGGGTATGAAGACCCAGTACTTC. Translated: CASSLFKPGMKTQYF.

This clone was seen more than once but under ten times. CDR3 loop: CSASPIAGDYNEQFF. DNA of the CDR3: TGCAGTGCTAGTCCTATAGCGGGAGACTACAATGAGCAGTTCTTC. The chain uses TRBV20-1 and TRBJ2-1; 9 bases fit TRBD2. CDR1 DFQATT and CDR2 SNEGSKA come from the germline V gene (reference sequence). The CDR3 length is 15 residues. With V trimmed by 3 bases and J by 3 bases, 6 bases remained unmatched.

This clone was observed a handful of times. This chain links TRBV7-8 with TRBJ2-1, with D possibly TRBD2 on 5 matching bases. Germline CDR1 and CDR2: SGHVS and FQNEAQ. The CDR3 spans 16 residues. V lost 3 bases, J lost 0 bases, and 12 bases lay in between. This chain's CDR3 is CASSFEADSSYNEQFF. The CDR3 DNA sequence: TGTGCCAGCAGCTTCGAAGCGGATAGCTCCTACAATGAGCAGTTCTTC.